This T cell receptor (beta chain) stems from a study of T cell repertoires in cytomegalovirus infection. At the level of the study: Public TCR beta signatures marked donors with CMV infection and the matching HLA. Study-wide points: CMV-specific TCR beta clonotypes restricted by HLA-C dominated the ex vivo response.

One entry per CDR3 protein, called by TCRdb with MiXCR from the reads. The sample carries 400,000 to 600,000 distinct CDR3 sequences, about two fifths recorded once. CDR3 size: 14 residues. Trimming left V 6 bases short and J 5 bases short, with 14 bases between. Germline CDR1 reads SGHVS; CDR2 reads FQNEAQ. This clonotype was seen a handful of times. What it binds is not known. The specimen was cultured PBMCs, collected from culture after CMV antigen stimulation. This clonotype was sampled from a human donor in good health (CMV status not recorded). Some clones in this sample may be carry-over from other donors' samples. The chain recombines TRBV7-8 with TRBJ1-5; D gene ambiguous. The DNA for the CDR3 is TGTGCCAGCAGAGTAGCCGGCAGAGATCAGCCCCAGCATTTT. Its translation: CASRVAGRDQPQHF. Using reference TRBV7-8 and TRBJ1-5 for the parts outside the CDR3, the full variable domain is GAGVSQSPRYKVAKRGQDVALRCDPISGHVSLFWYQQALGQGPEFLTYFQNEAQLDKSGLPSDRFFAERPEGSVSTLKIQRTQQEDSAVYLCASRVAGRDQPQHFGDGTRLSIL.